This T cell receptor beta chain originates from a study of PD-1 blockade in classical Hodgkin lymphoma. Study observations and caveats: Those achieving complete response showed baseline diversity like newly diagnosed patients. Individuals who commenced nivolumab within less than 1 year of ASCT were excluded.

Only in-frame clones appear in the TCRdb table, and some are missing; sequencing was by immunoSEQ multiplex PCR. The sample has more than 9,500 clones, roughly 85% seen once. The time point: cycle 4 day 1 (C4D1), after more than 5 weeks of nivolumab. All the patients suffered relapse after autologous stem cell transplantation, and brentuximab vedotin exposure differed. Thawed PBMCs were the source of CD8+ T cells, obtained through magnetic negative selection. On this clone: The antigen is undetermined.

CDR1 SGHVS and CDR2 FQNEAQ come from the germline V gene. CDR3 length: 14 amino acids. Trimming left V 0 bases short and J 4 bases short, with 9 bases between. V is TRBV7-8 and J is TRBJ2-5; TRBD2 might be the D (5 bases). The starting material was CD8+ T cells from blood, obtained before the fourth cycle of nivolumab. The origin of this receptor is a human donor with classical Hodgkin lymphoma. The donor label of this sample is uncertain. CDR3 loop: CASSLAGVSETQYF. The CDR3 DNA is TGTGCCAGCAGCTTAGCGGGAGTTTCAGAGACCCAGTACTTC.